This T cell receptor (beta chain) was captured by sequencing in a study of T cells in Graves' hyperthyroidism and ophthalmopathy. On the basis of clinical symptoms, serum thyroxine and TRAb, thyroid ultrasound and orbital computed tomography, diagnoses were made. CDR3 length: 14 residues. Germline V CDR1 and CDR2: DFQATT, SNEGSKA (reference sequence). V was cut by 1 base and J by 6 bases, with 10 bases left in between. Amplified TCR beta CDR3 regions derived from RNA transcripts. RT-PCR in the first round (using the HTBI primer set) targeted the TCR CDR3. Using its own MiXCR run on the multiplex PCR reads, TCRdb lists one record per CDR3 protein. The table has roughly 500,000 distinct CDR3 sequences, 35% to 55% seen once. There are many counts of this clonotype.

The sequencing input was peripheral blood or thyroid tissue (not recorded which). The source is an adult woman with Graves' disease, either hyperthyroidism or ophthalmopathy (not recorded which). The rearrangement joins TRBV20-1 to TRBJ1-6; D not resolved. The CDR3 DNA follows: TGCAGTGCTAGAGTTCGGCTCTTTAATTCACCCCTCCACTTT. Translated, it gives CSARVRLFNSPLHF.